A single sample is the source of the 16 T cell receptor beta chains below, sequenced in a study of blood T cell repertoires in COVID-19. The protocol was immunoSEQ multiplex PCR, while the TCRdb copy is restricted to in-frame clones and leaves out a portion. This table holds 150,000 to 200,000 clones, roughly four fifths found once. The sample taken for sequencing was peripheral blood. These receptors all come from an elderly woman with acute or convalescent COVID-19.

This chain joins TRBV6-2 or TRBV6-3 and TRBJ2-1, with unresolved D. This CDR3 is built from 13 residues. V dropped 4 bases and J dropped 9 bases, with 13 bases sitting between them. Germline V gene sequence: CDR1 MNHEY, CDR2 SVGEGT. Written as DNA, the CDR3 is TGTGCCAGCAGTTTTACCGAATCCAGTGAGCAGTTCTTC. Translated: CASSFTESSEQFF.

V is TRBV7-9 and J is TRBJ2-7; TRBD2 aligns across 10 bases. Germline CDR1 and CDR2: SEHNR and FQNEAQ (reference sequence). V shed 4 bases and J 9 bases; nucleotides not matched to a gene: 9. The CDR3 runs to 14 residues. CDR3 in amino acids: CASSSPGTSERQYF. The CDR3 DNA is TGTGCCAGCAGCTCCCCTGGGACTAGCGAAAGGCAGTACTTC.

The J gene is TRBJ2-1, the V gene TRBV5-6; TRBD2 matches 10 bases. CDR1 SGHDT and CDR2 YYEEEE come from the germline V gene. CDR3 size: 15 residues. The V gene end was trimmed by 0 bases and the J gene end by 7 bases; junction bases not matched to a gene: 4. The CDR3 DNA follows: TGTGCCAGCAGCTTGGCTCCTAGCGGGAGAAATGAGCAGTTCTTC. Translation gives CASSLAPSGRNEQFF. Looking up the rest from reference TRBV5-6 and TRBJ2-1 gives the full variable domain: DAGVTQSPTHLIKTRGQQVTLRCSPKSGHDTVSWYQQALGQGPQFIFQYYEEEERQRGNFPDRFSGHQFPNYSSELNVNALLLGDSALYLCASSLAPSGRNEQFFGPGTRLTVL.

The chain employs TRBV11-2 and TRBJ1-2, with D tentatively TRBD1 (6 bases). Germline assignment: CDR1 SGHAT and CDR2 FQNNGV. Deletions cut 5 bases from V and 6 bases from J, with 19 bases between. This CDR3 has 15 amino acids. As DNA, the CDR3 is TGTGCCAGCAGCCTAACAGGGCAGCTAGGGAATGGCTACACCTTC. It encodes CASSLTGQLGNGYTF.

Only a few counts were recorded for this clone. In DNA form, the CDR3 reads TGCGCCAGCAGCTCCCACAGGTCTGCTAATGAAAAACTGTTTTTT. It translates to CASSSHRSANEKLFF. The rearrangement links TRBV5-1 to TRBJ1-4, with D maybe TRBD1 (5 bases). CDR1 is SGHRS, CDR2 YFSETQ, per germline. Trimming took off 3 bases at V and 3 bases at J, with 12 bases between the two ends. This CDR3 spans 15 amino acids.

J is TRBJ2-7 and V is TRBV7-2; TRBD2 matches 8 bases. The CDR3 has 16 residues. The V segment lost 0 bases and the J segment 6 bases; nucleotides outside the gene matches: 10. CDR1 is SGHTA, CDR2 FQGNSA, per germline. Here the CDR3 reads CASSLAGGTRASEQYF. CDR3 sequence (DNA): TGTGCCAGCAGCTTAGCGGGGGGGACTAGGGCCTCCGAGCAGTACTTC. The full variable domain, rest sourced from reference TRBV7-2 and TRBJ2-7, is GAGVSQSPSNKVTEKGKDVELRCDPISGHTALYWYRQSLGQGLEFLIYFQGNSAPDKSGLPSDRFSAERTGGSVSTLTIQRTQQEDSAVYLCASSLAGGTRASEQYFGPGTRLTVT.

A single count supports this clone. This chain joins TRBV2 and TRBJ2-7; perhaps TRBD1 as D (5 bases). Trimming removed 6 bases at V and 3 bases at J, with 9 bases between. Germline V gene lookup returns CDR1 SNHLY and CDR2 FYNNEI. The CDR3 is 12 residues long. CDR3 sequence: CASSVTDYEQYF. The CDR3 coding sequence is TGTGCCAGCAGCGTGACAGACTACGAGCAGTACTTC.

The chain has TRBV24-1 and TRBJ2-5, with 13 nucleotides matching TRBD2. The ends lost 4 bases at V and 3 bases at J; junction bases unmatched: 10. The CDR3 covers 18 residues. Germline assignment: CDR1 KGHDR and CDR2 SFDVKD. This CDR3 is CATSEAGLAGVGEETQYF. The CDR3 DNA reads TGTGCCACCAGTGAAGCAGGACTAGCGGGAGTAGGAGAAGAGACCCAGTACTTC.

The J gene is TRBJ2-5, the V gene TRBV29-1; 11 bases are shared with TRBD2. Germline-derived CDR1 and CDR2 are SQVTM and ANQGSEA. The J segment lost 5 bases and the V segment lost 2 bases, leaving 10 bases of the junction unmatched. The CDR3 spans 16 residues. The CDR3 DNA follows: TGCAGCGTTGAATTTACTAGCGGGAGCGCGTGGGAGACCCAGTACTTC. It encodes CSVEFTSGSAWETQYF.

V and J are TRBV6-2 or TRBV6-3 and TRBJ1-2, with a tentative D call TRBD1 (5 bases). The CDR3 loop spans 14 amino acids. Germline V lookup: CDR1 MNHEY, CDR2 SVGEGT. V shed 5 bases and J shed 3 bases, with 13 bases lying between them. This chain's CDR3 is CASSKSGDHYGYTF. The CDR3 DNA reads TGTGCCAGCAGTAAGTCGGGGGATCACTATGGCTACACCTTC.

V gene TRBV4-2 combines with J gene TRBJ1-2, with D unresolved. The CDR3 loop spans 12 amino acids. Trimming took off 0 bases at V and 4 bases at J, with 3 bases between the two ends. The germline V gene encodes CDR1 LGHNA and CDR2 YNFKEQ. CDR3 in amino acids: CASSQELYGYTF. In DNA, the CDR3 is TGTGCCAGCAGCCAAGAACTCTATGGCTACACCTTC.

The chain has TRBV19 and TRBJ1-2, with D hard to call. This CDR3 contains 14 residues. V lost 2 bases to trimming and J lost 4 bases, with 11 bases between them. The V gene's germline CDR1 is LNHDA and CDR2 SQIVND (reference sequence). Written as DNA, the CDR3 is TGTGCCAGTAGTATAAGGGAGGGAACCTATGGCTACACCTTC. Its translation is CASSIREGTYGYTF.

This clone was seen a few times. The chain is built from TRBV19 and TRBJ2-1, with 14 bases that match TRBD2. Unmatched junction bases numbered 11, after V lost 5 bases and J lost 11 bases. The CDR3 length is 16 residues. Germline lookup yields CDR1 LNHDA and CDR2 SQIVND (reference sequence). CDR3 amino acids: CASSPLGTSGSGKQFF. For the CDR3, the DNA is TGTGCCAGTAGTCCACTAGGGACTAGCGGGAGTGGAAAGCAGTTCTTC.

Here the CDR3 DNA reads TGTGCCAGCAGCCCCATGAGCGCTCCCTATGGCTACACCTTC. This sequence encodes CASSPMSAPYGYTF. The J gene is TRBJ1-2, the V gene TRBV14, with no clear D. The length of the CDR3 is 14 residues. The germline V gene encodes CDR1 SGHDN and CDR2 FVKESK. The V end was cut by 4 bases, the J end by 4 bases, with 13 bases between.

CDR3 in amino acids: CASSIVAGGYGEQYF. The DNA for the CDR3 is TGTGCCAGCAGCATAGTGGCGGGAGGGTACGGCGAGCAGTACTTC. The chain uses TRBV7-8 and TRBJ2-7; 9 bases agree with TRBD2. Germline values: CDR1 SGHVS, CDR2 FQNEAQ. The CDR3 is made up of 15 amino acids. V shed 5 bases and J 6 bases; nucleotides not matched to a gene: 11.

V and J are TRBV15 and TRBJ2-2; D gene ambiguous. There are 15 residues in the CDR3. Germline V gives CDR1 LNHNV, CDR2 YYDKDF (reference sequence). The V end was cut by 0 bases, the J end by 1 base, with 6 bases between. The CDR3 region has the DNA TGTGCCACCAGCAGAGATTTGAGGAACACCGGGGAGCTGTTTTTT. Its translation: CATSRDLRNTGELFF.